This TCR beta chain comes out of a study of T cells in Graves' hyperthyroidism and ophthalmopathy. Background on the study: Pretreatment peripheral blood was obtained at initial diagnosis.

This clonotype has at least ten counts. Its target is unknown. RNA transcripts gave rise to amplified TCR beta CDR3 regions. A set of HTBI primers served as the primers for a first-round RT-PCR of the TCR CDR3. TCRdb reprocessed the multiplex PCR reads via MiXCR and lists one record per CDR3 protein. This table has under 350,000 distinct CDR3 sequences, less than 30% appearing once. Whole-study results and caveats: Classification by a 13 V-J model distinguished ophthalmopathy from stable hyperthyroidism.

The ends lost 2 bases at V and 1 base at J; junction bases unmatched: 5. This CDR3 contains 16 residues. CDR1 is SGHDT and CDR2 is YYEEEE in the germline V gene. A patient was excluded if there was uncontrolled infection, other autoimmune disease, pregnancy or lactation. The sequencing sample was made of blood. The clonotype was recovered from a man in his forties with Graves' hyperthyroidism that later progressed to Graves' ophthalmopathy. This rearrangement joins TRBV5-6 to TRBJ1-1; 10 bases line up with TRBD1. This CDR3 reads CASSFRQGAWNTEAFF. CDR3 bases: TGTGCCAGCAGCTTCAGACAGGGGGCATGGAACACTGAAGCTTTCTTT.